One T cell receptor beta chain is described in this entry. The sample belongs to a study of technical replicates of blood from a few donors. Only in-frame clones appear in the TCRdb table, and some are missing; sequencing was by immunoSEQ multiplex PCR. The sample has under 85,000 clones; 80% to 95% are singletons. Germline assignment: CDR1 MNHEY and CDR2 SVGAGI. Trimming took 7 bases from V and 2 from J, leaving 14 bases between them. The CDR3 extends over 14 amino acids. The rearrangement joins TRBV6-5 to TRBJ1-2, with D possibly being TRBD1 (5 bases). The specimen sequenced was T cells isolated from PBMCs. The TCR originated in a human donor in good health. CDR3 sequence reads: CASKGSRANYGYTF. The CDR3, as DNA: TGTGCCAGCAAAGGGTCCAGGGCCAACTATGGCTACACCTTC.